The 10 T cell receptor beta chains listed next were all sequenced from one sample in a study of identical twins. TCRdb processed the 5' RACE reads anew with MiXCR; each CDR3 protein has one entry. Of roughly 290,000 distinct CDR3 sequences in the sample, roughly 8.6% were seen once. The data also belong to a second study, concerning yellow fever vaccine responses in identical twins.

The sample comprised memory (CD45RO+) T cells sorted from blood. Source of these receptors: a woman aged 18 to 35 in good health.

This rearrangement joins TRBV6-1 to TRBJ2-5; 7 nucleotides line up with TRBD2. The germline V gene has CDR1 MNHNS and CDR2 SASEGT. The CDR3 spans 17 residues. After removal of 4 bases from V and 4 bases from J, the junction contained 15 bases not matched to a gene. DNA of the CDR3: TGTGCCAGCAGTGTTTCCCCTGGCGGGAGCGGAGGAGAGACCCAGTACTTC. As protein: CASSVSPGGSGGETQYF.

This clonotype appeared many times. The chain links TRBV7-9 to TRBJ1-1; no definite D call. This CDR3 is built from 14 residues. V was shortened by 5 bases and J by 4 bases, with 14 bases between the two germline ends. In germline, CDR1 is SEHNR, CDR2 FQNEAQ (reference sequence). The CDR3 is CASSPATASTEAFF. The CDR3 DNA reads as TGTGCCAGCAGCCCCGCCACAGCCTCCACTGAAGCTTTCTTT.

V usage is TRBV27 and J usage is TRBJ1-6; D remains ambiguous. CDR3 length equals 13 residues. V dropped 5 bases and J dropped 2 bases, with 4 bases sitting between them. Germline assignment: CDR1 MNHEY and CDR2 SMNVEV (reference sequence). The CDR3 DNA reads as TGTGCCAGCAGTCCCCCCTATAATTCACCCCTCCACTTT. Amino acids: CASSPPYNSPLHF.

This clonotype occurred a few times. The CDR3 coding sequence is TGTGCCACCAGTGATCCTGCCGCGGGGGCGTTTTTGCAAGAGACCCAGTACTTC. The encoded protein is CATSDPAAGAFLQETQYF. The genes are TRBV24-1 and TRBJ2-5; a possible D gene is TRBD2 (7 bases). Between the trimmed V and J ends, which lost 3 bases and 2 bases, there was a span of 21 bases. Germline V CDR1 and CDR2: KGHDR, SFDVKD. The CDR3 is 18 amino acids.

This clonotype has just a few counts. The chain employs TRBV11-2 and TRBJ2-3; possible D gene TRBD1, 6 bases. Looked up from germline, CDR1 is SGHAT and CDR2 is FQNNGV. V shed 5 bases and J shed 2 bases, with 14 bases lying between them. The length of the CDR3 is 15 residues. CDR3 sequence reads: CASSRTGHPTDTQYF. DNA of the CDR3: TGTGCCAGCAGCCGCACGGGACACCCCACAGATACGCAGTATTTT.

This clonotype was counted ten times or more. The rearrangement uses TRBV5-1 and TRBJ2-5, with 10 bases aligning to TRBD2. The V gene end was trimmed by 8 bases and the J gene end by 2 bases; junction bases not matched to a gene: 3. The germline V gene encodes CDR1 SGHRS and CDR2 YFSETQ. The CDR3 loop spans 13 amino acids. The CDR3 DNA sequence: TGCGCCAGTAAGGGACTAGCGCAAGAGACCCAGTACTTC. The encoded protein is CASKGLAQETQYF.

The chain couples TRBV29-1 to TRBJ1-4; weak D call: TRBD1 (5 bases). Germline V lookup: CDR1 SQVTM, CDR2 ANQGSEA. There are 11 residues in the CDR3. The CDR3 DNA reads as TGCAACGCCTGGGGGGTTGAAAAACTGTTTTTT. Amino acids: CNAWGVEKLFF.

This clonotype has more than one count but fewer than ten. The chain employs TRBV6-1 and TRBJ2-7, with 10 bases matching TRBD2. In germline, CDR1 is MNHNS, CDR2 SASEGT. The CDR3 has 16 residues. The J segment lost 6 bases and the V segment lost 5 bases, leaving 13 bases of the junction unmatched. DNA for the CDR3: TGTGCCAGCAGTACAAAGGTTAGCGGGAGGATGGGCGAGCAGTACTTC. Translation gives CASSTKVSGRMGEQYF.

This clonotype was recorded at least ten times. The rearrangement joins TRBV14 to TRBJ2-3; 8 nucleotides align to TRBD1. Looked up from germline, CDR1 is SGHDN and CDR2 is FVKESK. V was clipped by 3 bases and J by 5 bases; unmatched bases: 7. CDR3 length equals 15 residues. The CDR3 here is CASSQDRVRGDTQYF. DNA of the CDR3: TGTGCCAGCAGCCAGGACAGGGTACGAGGAGATACGCAGTATTTT.

The chain carries TRBV5-1 and TRBJ1-2; D may be TRBD1 (5 bases). CDR1 is SGHRS and CDR2 is YFSETQ in the germline V gene. The V and J ends lost 2 bases and 0 bases respectively, with 11 bases between them. This CDR3 contains 15 residues. CDR3 DNA sequence: TGCGCCAGCAGCTTATCGGGGACCCCTAACTATGGCTACACCTTC. Encoded protein: CASSLSGTPNYGYTF. Using reference TRBV5-1 and TRBJ1-2 for the parts outside the CDR3, the full variable domain is KAGVTQTPRYLIKTRGQQVTLSCSPISGHRSVSWYQQTPGQGLQFLFEYFSETQRNKGNFPGRFSGRQFSNSRSEMNVSTLELGDSALYLCASSLSGTPNYGYTFGSGTRLTVV.